This TCR beta chain was observed in a study of blood T cell repertoires in COVID-19. Sequenced by immunoSEQ multiplex PCR; TCRdb stores in-frame clones only, minus some. The sample carries about 97,000 clones, about nine tenths recorded once. With V trimmed by 3 bases and J by 5 bases, 5 bases remained unmatched. The CDR3 consists of 15 residues. Germline V gene sequence: CDR1 SGHRS, CDR2 YFSETQ. Sequences were obtained from peripheral blood. V is TRBV5-1 and J is TRBJ2-1; 10 bases align to TRBD2. The receptor comes from a woman aged 50 to 60 with COVID-19, enrolled during active disease. The CDR3 loop is CASSSPGLANNEQFF. In nucleotides, the CDR3 is TGCGCCAGCAGCTCCCCGGGACTAGCGAACAATGAGCAGTTCTTC.